Included here is one T cell receptor beta chain sequence, with context. Its antigen is unknown. No much larger clone is present one base from it, and per-base qualities are unavailable. This specimen belongs to a study of T-cell reconstitution after alpha-beta-depleted transplantation in children (dated by TCRdb to the mid-2010s). Background on the whole study: The study quantitatively tracked T-cell immune reconstitution after TCRalphabeta/CD19-depleted allogeneic hematopoietic cell transplantation in children using TCR repertoire profiling.

The CDR3 contains 16 residues, cysteine and phenylalanine counted. Only CDR3 DNA is held: 48 bases, read in frame from base 1. The germline V gene yields SGHRS for CDR1 and YFSETQ for CDR2. Relative to germline, V is 2 bases shorter and J is 4 bases shorter, with 19 bases between their ends. Libraries were built with PCR. These reads were obtained on an Illumina HiSeq 2500. TCR library preparation used molecular barcoding, with unique molecular identifiers applied to normalize quantification of the TCRbeta repertoire. Clones were called with MiXCR by TCRdb after fastp trimmed the public reads at Q25, and only in-frame beta chains were retained. Every distinct CDR3 protein forms one entry, paired with its most common genes and DNA. For this sample the table gives about 540,000 distinct CDR3 sequences, of which approximately 20% were detected only once. The ten largest make up 2.5% to 4% of the sample.

The chain joins TRBV5-1 to TRBJ2-7, with TRBD1 tentatively as D gene (6 bases match). The source material was PBMCs from the stem cell graft donor, sampled from the stem cell graft. The clonotype originates from a human donor who donated a stem cell graft to a child with acute lymphoblastic leukemia. The DNA is TGCGCCAGCAGCTTAGACCGGGACAACTTCCCGTACGAGCAGTACTTC. This yields the protein CASSLDRDNFPYEQYF.